This T cell receptor (beta chain) was found in a study of control samples from healthy donors and cancer patients (dated by TCRdb to about 2020). A note on this clone: This receptor's antigen is unknown. No base quality values were provided; no much bigger clone lies one nucleotide off.

Libraries were constructed by the immunoSEQ multiplex PCR assay. Drawn from immuneACCESS, this table holds only the in-frame rearrangements with V and J called that TCRdb kept. Clones are partly lost; checked studies trace under half to an unresolved V gene and leave the rest unexplained. Counted in this sample were 40,000 to 65,000 clones; roughly nine tenths of them appeared once. Roughly an eighth of the sample rests with the top ten. The CDR3 has 14 amino acids, counting the end cysteine and phenylalanine. The only DNA kept is the CDR3, 42 bases in frame from the first base. The germline V gene specifies MNHEY as CDR1 and SVGEGT as CDR2. Ends trimmed: V by 8 bases, J by 3 bases; bases unmatched to a gene: 5.

The sample consisted of PBMCs. The rearranged chain carries TRBV6-2 or TRBV6-3 and TRBJ2-1, with 9 central nucleotides matching TRBD1. The receptor's source is a man between 60 and 70 years old with head and neck cancer. DNA sequence: TGTGCCAGCCGCCCGGGACAGGGCTACAATGAGCAGTTCTTC. The translation is CASRPGQGYNEQFF.